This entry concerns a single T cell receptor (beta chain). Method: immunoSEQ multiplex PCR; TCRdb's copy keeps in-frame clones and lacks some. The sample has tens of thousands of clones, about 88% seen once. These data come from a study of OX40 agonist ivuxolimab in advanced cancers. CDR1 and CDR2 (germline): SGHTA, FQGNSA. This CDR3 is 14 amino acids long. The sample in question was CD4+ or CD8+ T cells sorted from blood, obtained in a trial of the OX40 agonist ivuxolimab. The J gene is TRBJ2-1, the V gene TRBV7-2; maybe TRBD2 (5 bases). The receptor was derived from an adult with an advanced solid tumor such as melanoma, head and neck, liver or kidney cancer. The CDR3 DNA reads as TGTGCAGTAGTGAGCGGCCTAGTGGGGAATGAGCAGTTCTTC. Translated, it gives CAVVSGLVGNEQFF.